This TCR beta chain was observed in a study of long-term antiretroviral therapy in people with HIV. Version v3.0 of the immunoSEQ assay ran at survey level. Profiled with immunoSEQ multiplex PCR; TCRdb holds only in-frame clones, not every one. The data contain about 14,000 clones, less than 85% of them seen just once; the ten biggest clones take up roughly 13%. The CDR3 extends over 14 amino acids. Germline V gene lookup returns CDR1 SGHRS and CDR2 YFSETQ. The germline V and J ends were trimmed by 1 base and 7 bases, with 14 bases remaining between them. The sample consisted of unsorted PBMCs, taken 3.2 years before starting antiretroviral therapy. This sequence joins TRBV5-1 and TRBJ1-1; D possibly corresponds to TRBD1 (5 bases). The source is a man in his forties with HIV. CDR3 region: CASSLSPTDSEAFF. Here the CDR3 DNA reads TGCGCCAGCAGCTTGTCCCCGACCGACAGTGAAGCTTTCTTT.